The 6 T cell receptor beta chains reported below all come from one sample, sequenced in a study of CD8 T cells in ankylosing spondylitis. TCRdb redid the calling of the 5' RACE reads with MiXCR, one entry per CDR3 protein. The sample includes under 450,000 distinct CDR3 sequences, roughly 22% seen only once; the top ten take under 15%. The sequencing sample was made of blood, either unsorted or a sorted T cell fraction (not recorded which). Receptors originate from a male donor with ankylosing spondylitis or in good health (not recorded which).

The gene calls are TRBV27 and TRBJ1-5; D unclear. The CDR3 consists of 15 residues. CDR1 and CDR2 from the germline V gene are MNHEY and SMNVEV (reference sequence). V lost 1 base and J 3 bases, leaving 10 bases between the germline ends. The CDR3 DNA reads TGTGCCAGCAGTTTATTCGGGATACCCAATCAGCCCCAGCATTTT. This translates into CASSLFGIPNQPQHF.

The count of this clonotype is one. The rearrangement uses TRBV20-1 and TRBJ1-4; D gene ambiguous. This CDR3 comprises 14 residues. V shed 6 bases and J shed 3 bases, with 14 bases lying between them. CDR1 is DFQATT and CDR2 is SNEGSKA in the germline V gene (reference sequence). CDR3: CSAGGVSANEKLFF. As DNA, the CDR3 is TGCAGTGCGGGTGGGGTATCAGCTAATGAAAAACTGTTTTTT.

This clonotype has a count of ten or more. J is TRBJ2-2 and V is TRBV24-1; unclear D gene. Germline CDR1 reads KGHDR; CDR2 reads SFDVKD. V shed 1 base and J shed 6 bases, with 2 bases lying between them. This CDR3 spans 12 amino acids. This CDR3 reads CATSDFPGELFF. The CDR3 DNA is TGTGCCACCAGTGATTTCCCCGGGGAGCTGTTTTTT.

Many counts were recorded for this clonotype. The chain joins TRBV12-3 or TRBV12-4 to TRBJ2-5; TRBD1 aligns across 7 bases. CDR3 length equals 17 residues. After removal of 5 bases from V and 1 base from J, the junction contained 13 bases not matched to a gene. CDR3 coding DNA: TGTGCCAGCAGTCCGGGAAGTGAGGGGGCTTTCCAAGAGACCCAGTACTTC. This sequence encodes CASSPGSEGAFQETQYF.

This rearrangement joins TRBV20-1 to TRBJ2-7; 9 nucleotides align to TRBD1. Germline V lookup: CDR1 DFQATT, CDR2 SNEGSKA (reference sequence). V was clipped by 0 bases and J by 5 bases; unmatched bases: 2. The CDR3 extends over 13 amino acids. The CDR3 here is CSARDGTGNEQYF. CDR3 nucleotides: TGCAGTGCTAGAGATGGGACAGGGAACGAGCAGTACTTC.

The chain uses TRBV7-9 and TRBJ1-5; no clear D gene. The V end was cut by 5 bases, the J end by 0 bases, with 8 bases between. In germline, CDR1 is SEHNR, CDR2 FQNEAQ (reference sequence). The CDR3 length is 14 residues. The CDR3, as DNA: TGTGCCAGCAGCGGAAGTATTAGCAATCAGCCCCAGCATTTT. As protein: CASSGSISNQPQHF.